This passage covers 18 T cell receptor beta chains from one sample sequenced in a study of blood T cell repertoires in COVID-19 (TCRdb year 2020). The library was obtained by the immunoSEQ multiplex PCR assay. The source is immuneACCESS, and TCRdb retained only in-frame sequences with V and J called. Part of the clones is not carried over; for the studies checked, unresolved V genes explain less than half of this, and the remainder is unexplained. Within this sample are over 250,000 clones, with roughly 86% of them counted one time only. Less than 2% of the sample comes from the top ten. Sequencing was done on a sample of PBMCs or T cells enriched from blood (not recorded which). These TCRs come from a woman in her sixties who had recovered from COVID-19.

This clone was detected once. This chain uses TRBV5-1 with TRBJ1-1, with 7 bases identical to TRBD1. After removal of 4 bases from V and 3 bases from J, the junction contained 12 bases not matched to a gene. The CDR3 is 16 amino acids. Germline assignment: CDR1 SGHRS and CDR2 YFSETQ. CDR3 loop: CASSQQLRTGDTEAFF. The DNA of the CDR3 is TGCGCCAGCAGCCAGCAACTACGAACAGGGGACACTGAAGCTTTCTTT.

DNA of the CDR3: TGTGCCAGCAGGGGGGGGCGGCTGGGCGGGGAGCTGTTTTTT. Its protein is CASRGGRLGGELFF. The chain joins TRBV27 to TRBJ2-2, with a weak D call TRBD2 (7 bases). Trimming took 6 bases from V and 7 from J, leaving 15 bases between them. The CDR3 has 14 residues. CDR1 MNHEY and CDR2 SMNVEV come from the germline V gene (reference sequence).

The chain employs TRBV7-6 and TRBJ2-1; no firm D call. Trimming pared 4 bases from V and 11 bases from J, leaving 9 bases between. Germline V gene lookup returns CDR1 SGHVS and CDR2 FNYEAQ. The CDR3 contains 11 residues. The DNA of the CDR3 is TGTGCCAGCAGCTCGGGTCACCAGCAGTTCTTC. Translation: CASSSGHQQFF.

The chain is built from TRBV11-2 and TRBJ2-7, with a possible D match to TRBD2 (7 bases). Looked up from germline, CDR1 is SGHAT and CDR2 is FQNNGV. The germline V and J ends were trimmed by 4 bases and 1 base, with 11 bases remaining between them. The CDR3 spans 14 residues. The CDR3 DNA reads as TGTGCCAGCAGCTACGGGGGGACATCCTACGAGCAGTACTTC. It translates to CASSYGGTSYEQYF.

The chain employs TRBV5-6 and TRBJ2-2, with D maybe TRBD1 (6 bases). Germline CDR1 and CDR2: SGHDT and YYEEEE. Deletions cut 4 bases from V and 0 bases from J, with 13 bases between. The CDR3 sequence is 16 residues long. CDR3 residues: CASSLRTEANTGELFF. The CDR3 DNA follows: TGTGCCAGCAGCCTTCGGACAGAAGCGAACACCGGGGAGCTGTTTTTT.

The chain has TRBV19 and TRBJ2-2; D remains unclear. The CDR3 runs 16 residues. V shed 6 bases and J shed 5 bases, with 19 bases lying between them. The germline gives CDR1 LNHDA, CDR2 SQIVND (reference sequence). CDR3 in DNA: TGTGCCAGTAGGGCCCTGTTTTTGGGCGTTACCGGGGAGCTGTTTTTT. This translates into CASRALFLGVTGELFF.

Only a few counts were recorded for this clone. The chain has TRBV6-6 and TRBJ1-5; tentatively, D is TRBD1 (5 bases). The germline gives CDR1 MNHNY, CDR2 SVGAGI (reference sequence). The V and J ends lost 6 bases and 11 bases respectively, with 17 bases between them. CDR3 length: 13 residues. CDR3 loop: CASREAPGGAQHF. The CDR3 DNA follows: TGTGCCAGCAGGGAGGCCCCCGGGGGGGCCCAGCATTTT.

Only one count was recorded for this clone. The rearrangement uses TRBV29-1 and TRBJ2-6, with a weak D call TRBD2 (6 bases). With 1 base removed from V and 3 bases from J, the gap between germline ends came to 16 bases. CDR1 is SQVTM, CDR2 ANQGSEA, per germline. The CDR3 spans 17 residues. CDR3 sequence reads: CSVEGRGGTDGANVLTF. The CDR3 nucleotides are TGCAGCGTTGAAGGTCGCGGAGGGACTGATGGGGCCAACGTCCTGACTTTC.

This chain links TRBV5-1 with TRBJ2-7; D is perhaps TRBD2 (6 bases). The V gene's germline CDR1 is SGHRS and CDR2 YFSETQ. V was clipped by 4 bases and J by 7 bases, with 12 bases between them. This CDR3 contains 12 residues. The CDR3 sequence is CASSPGEREQYF. The CDR3 DNA follows: TGCGCCAGCAGCCCGGGGGAGAGGGAGCAGTACTTC. Supplemented by reference TRBV5-1 and TRBJ2-7, the full variable domain reads KAGVTQTPRYLIKTRGQQVTLSCSPISGHRSVSWYQQTPGQGLQFLFEYFSETQRNKGNFPGRFSGRQFSNSRSEMNVSTLELGDSALYLCASSPGEREQYFGPGTRLTVT.

The gene calls are TRBV7-8 and TRBJ2-2; 14 nucleotides line up with TRBD2. The V segment lost 4 bases and the J segment 5 bases; nucleotides outside the gene matches: 6. This CDR3 contains 17 residues. The germline gives CDR1 SGHVS, CDR2 FQNEAQ. The CDR3 protein is CASSYRLAGGFTGELFF. The CDR3 DNA follows: TGTGCCAGCAGCTACAGACTAGCGGGGGGGTTTACCGGGGAGCTGTTTTTT.

This clone has more than one count but fewer than ten. The genes are TRBV5-4 and TRBJ1-2; D might be TRBD1 (6 bases). CDR1 is SGHNT and CDR2 is YYREEE in the germline V gene (reference sequence). The CDR3 contains 16 residues. Trimming took 4 bases from V and 4 from J, leaving 20 bases between them. CDR3 protein: CASSNQGPRSSYGYTF. In DNA form, the CDR3 reads TGTGCCAGCAGCAACCAGGGGCCGCGAAGCTCCTATGGCTACACCTTC.

The rearrangement uses TRBV7-3 and TRBJ2-5; 7 bases fit TRBD1. CDR1 and CDR2 (germline): SGHTA, FQGTGA. Unmatched junction bases numbered 4, after V lost 5 bases and J lost 4 bases. The CDR3 spans 13 residues. CDR3 sequence (DNA): TGTGCCAGCAGCGCGAACAGGGGAGAGACCCAGTACTTC. This gives the protein CASSANRGETQYF.

The chain carries TRBV5-1 and TRBJ1-2; maybe TRBD1 (6 bases). The V gene lost 5 bases and the J gene lost 0 bases, with 14 bases spanning the gap. From germline, CDR1 is SGHRS and CDR2 YFSETQ. This CDR3 region has 15 residues. The CDR3 loop reads CASSRTAGANYGYTF. For the CDR3, the DNA is TGCGCCAGCAGTCGGACAGCTGGCGCTAACTATGGCTACACCTTC.

The rearrangement joins TRBV28 to TRBJ1-3, with D perhaps matching TRBD1 (5 bases). CDR1 and CDR2 from the germline V gene are MDHEN and SYDVKM. This CDR3 is 16 amino acids long. V lost 6 bases and J 7 bases, leaving 22 bases between the germline ends. The chain's CDR3 is CASRSLGASIRNTIYF. The CDR3 coding sequence is TGTGCCAGCAGATCCCTTGGGGCCTCTATACGGAACACCATATATTTT.

The chain joins TRBV7-8 to TRBJ2-5; D is unclear. Germline V CDR1 and CDR2: SGHVS, FQNEAQ. Deletions cut 2 bases from V and 1 base from J, with 8 bases between. This CDR3 has 14 amino acids. For the CDR3, the DNA is TGTGCCAGCAGCTTACAGAACCCCCAAGAGACCCAGTACTTC. It yields the protein CASSLQNPQETQYF.

The chain is built from TRBV10-3 and TRBJ1-1, with 9 nucleotides matching TRBD1. Trimming cost V 2 bases and J 3 bases; bases outside gene matches: 1. The length of the CDR3 is 14 residues. Germline V CDR1 and CDR2: ENHRY, SYGVKD. The CDR3 spells CAISERTGDTEAFF. CDR3 DNA sequence: TGTGCCATCAGTGAGCGGACAGGGGACACTGAAGCTTTCTTT.

This clone appeared once. The chain is built from TRBV29-1 and TRBJ1-2; a weak D match, TRBD1 (5 bases). The CDR3 consists of 12 residues. Per germline, CDR1 SQVTM and CDR2 ANQGSEA. V lost 4 bases and J lost 2, with 8 bases in between. In DNA form, the CDR3 reads TGCAGCGTTGGGGACTCAAACTATGGCTACACCTTC. This encodes CSVGDSNYGYTF.

CDR3 region: CASRVWTVNTEAFF. CDR3 sequence (DNA): TGTGCCAGCAGGGTATGGACAGTTAACACTGAAGCTTTCTTT. The rearrangement links TRBV2 to TRBJ1-1; a weak D match, TRBD1 (6 bases). Germline V gene data show CDR1 as SNHLY and CDR2 as FYNNEI. The CDR3 loop spans 14 amino acids. Trimming took off 6 bases at V and 2 bases at J, with 13 bases between the two ends.